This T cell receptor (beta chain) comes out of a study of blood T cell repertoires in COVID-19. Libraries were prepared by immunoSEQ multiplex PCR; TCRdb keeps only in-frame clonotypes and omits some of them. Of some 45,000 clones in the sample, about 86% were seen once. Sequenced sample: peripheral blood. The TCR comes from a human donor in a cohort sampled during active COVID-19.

CDR3 protein: CASSQGRGVQDTQYF. CDR3 DNA: TGTGCCAGCAGCCAAGGGCGGGGGGTGCAAGATACGCAGTATTTT. The chain has TRBV3-1 (or the pseudogene TRBV3-2) and TRBJ2-3, with TRBD2 matching 8 bases. The CDR3 runs 15 residues. The junction had 5 bases not matched to a gene; V was cut back by 1 base and J by 5 bases. Germline CDR1 reads LGHDT; CDR2 reads YNNKEL (reference sequence).